These 6 T cell receptor beta chains were sequenced from one sample in a study of identical twins. Each CDR3 protein is one row after TCRdb ran MiXCR on the 5' RACE reads. The sample includes 450,000 or so distinct CDR3 sequences, roughly 26% of them seen just once. These sequences were also reported in another study, on T cells expressing NK-cell markers.

Sequencing used CD4+ T cells sorted from blood. The receptors come from a woman aged 18-30 years in good health.

There are a few counts of this clonotype. The rearrangement links TRBV29-1 to TRBJ2-3; D is unresolved. Germline lookup yields CDR1 SQVTM and CDR2 ANQGSEA. This CDR3 has 15 amino acids. The germline V and J ends were trimmed by 3 bases and 0 bases, with 13 bases remaining between them. CDR3 sequence (DNA): TGCAGCGTTGATACCAGGAAGTCTAGCACAGATACGCAGTATTTT. Its translation: CSVDTRKSSTDTQYF.

This rearrangement joins TRBV5-1 to TRBJ1-2, with no clear D. CDR3 size: 14 residues. With 0 bases removed from V and 5 bases from J, the gap between germline ends came to 11 bases. Germline V gene lookup returns CDR1 SGHRS and CDR2 YFSETQ. The CDR3 region has the DNA TGCGCCAGCAGCTTGGAAAGCGGACGGTATGGCTACACCTTC. Translated, it gives CASSLESGRYGYTF.

In its sample, this clonotype was seen a few times. This chain uses TRBV20-1 with TRBJ1-1; D possibly corresponds to TRBD1 (5 bases). The V end lost 6 bases, the J end lost 4 bases, and 15 bases lay between the germline ends. This CDR3 is built from 13 residues. Germline V gene lookup returns CDR1 DFQATT and CDR2 SNEGSKA (reference sequence). The CDR3 DNA follows: TGCAGTGCGGGGGGGGTATACGGCACTGAAGCTTTCTTT. Amino acid sequence: CSAGGVYGTEAFF.

This chain uses TRBV7-2 with TRBJ2-1; D is undetermined. V lost 3 bases and J 5 bases, leaving 8 bases between the germline ends. CDR1 is SGHTA and CDR2 is FQGNSA in the germline V gene. The CDR3 runs to 13 residues. CDR3 sequence (DNA): TGTGCCAGCAGCTTGACGATTGACAATGAGCAGTTCTTC. It yields the protein CASSLTIDNEQFF.

J is TRBJ1-3 and V is TRBV6-5; no definite D call. The CDR3 contains 16 residues. Germline assignment: CDR1 MNHEY and CDR2 SVGAGI. Trimming left V 4 bases short and J 0 bases short, with 13 bases between. The CDR3 here is CASSLAGSNSGNTIYF. The DNA for the CDR3 is TGTGCCAGCAGTTTGGCGGGATCGAACTCTGGAAACACCATATATTTT.

The V and J genes are TRBV29-1 and TRBJ2-5; D may be TRBD2 (5 bases). CDR3 length equals 12 residues. Deletions cut 7 bases from V and 5 bases from J, with 14 bases between. Germline V lookup: CDR1 SQVTM, CDR2 ANQGSEA. DNA of the CDR3: TGCAGCGGAACCGGGATTCTGGAGACCCAGTACTTC. Translation: CSGTGILETQYF.